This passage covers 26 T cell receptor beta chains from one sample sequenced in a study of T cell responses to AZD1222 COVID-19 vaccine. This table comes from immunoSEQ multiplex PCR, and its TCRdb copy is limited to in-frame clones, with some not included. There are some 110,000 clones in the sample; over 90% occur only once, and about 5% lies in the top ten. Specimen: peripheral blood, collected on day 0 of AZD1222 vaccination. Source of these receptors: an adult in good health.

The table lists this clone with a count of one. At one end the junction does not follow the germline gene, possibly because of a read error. Here the CDR3 DNA reads TGTGCCAGCAGCTTGGGGGAACATAAGCTCTTC. It encodes CASSLGEHKLF. The V call is TRBV7-2, the J call TRBJ1-2; a weak D match, TRBD1 (5 bases). CDR1 and CDR2 (germline): SGHTA, FQGNSA. This CDR3 region has 11 residues.

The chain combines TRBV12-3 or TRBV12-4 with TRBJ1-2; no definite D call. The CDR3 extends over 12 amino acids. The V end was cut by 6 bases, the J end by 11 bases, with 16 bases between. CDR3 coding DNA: TGTGCCAGCAGCGACGGTGGTTTCGGATACACCTTC. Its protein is CASSDGGFGYTF.

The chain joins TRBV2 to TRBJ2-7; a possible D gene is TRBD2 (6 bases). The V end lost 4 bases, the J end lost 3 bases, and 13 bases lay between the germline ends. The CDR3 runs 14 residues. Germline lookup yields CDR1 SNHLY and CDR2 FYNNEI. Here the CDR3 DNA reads TGTGCCAGCAGTGTCAGACTAGGTTACTACGAGCAGTACTTC. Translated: CASSVRLGYYEQYF.

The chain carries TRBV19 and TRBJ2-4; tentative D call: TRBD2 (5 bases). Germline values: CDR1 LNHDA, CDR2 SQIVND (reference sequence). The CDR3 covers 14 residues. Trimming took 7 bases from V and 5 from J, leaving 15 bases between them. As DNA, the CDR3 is TGTGCCAGTACCGCCCCACGGCGGGAAAACATTCAGTACTTC. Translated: CASTAPRRENIQYF.

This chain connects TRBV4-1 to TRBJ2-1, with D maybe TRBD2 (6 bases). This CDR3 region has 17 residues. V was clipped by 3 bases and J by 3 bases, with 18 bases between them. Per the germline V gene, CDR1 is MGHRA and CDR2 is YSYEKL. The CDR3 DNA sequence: TGCGCCAGCAGCCACCCCCGGGAGAGGGTAAACTACAATGAGCAGTTCTTC. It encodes CASSHPRERVNYNEQFF.

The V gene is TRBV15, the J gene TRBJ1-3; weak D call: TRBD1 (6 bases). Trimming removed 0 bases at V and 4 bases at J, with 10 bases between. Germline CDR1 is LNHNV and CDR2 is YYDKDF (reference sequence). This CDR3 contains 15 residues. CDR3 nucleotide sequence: TGTGCCACCAGCAGAGATGTTACAGGGGGAAACACCATATATTTT. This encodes CATSRDVTGGNTIYF.

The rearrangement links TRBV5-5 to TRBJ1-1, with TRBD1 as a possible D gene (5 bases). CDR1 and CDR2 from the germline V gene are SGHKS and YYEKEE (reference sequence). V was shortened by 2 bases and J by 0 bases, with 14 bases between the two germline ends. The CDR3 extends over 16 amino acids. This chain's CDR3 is CASSFTGVGLNTEAFF. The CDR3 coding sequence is TGTGCCAGCAGCTTTACGGGGGTCGGATTGAACACTGAAGCTTTCTTT. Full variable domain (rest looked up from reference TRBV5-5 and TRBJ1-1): DAGVTQSPTHLIKTRGQQVTLRCSPISGHKSVSWYQQVLGQGPQFIFQYYEKEERGRGNFPDRFSARQFPNYSSELNVNALLLGDSALYLCASSFTGVGLNTEAFFGQGTRLTVV.

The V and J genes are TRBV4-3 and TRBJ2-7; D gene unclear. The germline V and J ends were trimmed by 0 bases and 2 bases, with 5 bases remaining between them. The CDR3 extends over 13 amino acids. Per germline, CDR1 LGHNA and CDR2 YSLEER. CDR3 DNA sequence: TGCGCCAGCAGCCAAGAAATGGCCTACGAGCAGTACTTC. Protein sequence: CASSQEMAYEQYF.

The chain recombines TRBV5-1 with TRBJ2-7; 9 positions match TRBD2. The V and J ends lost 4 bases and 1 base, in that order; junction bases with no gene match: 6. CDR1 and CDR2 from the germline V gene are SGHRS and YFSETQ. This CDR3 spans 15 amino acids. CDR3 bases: TGCGCCAGCAGCAATAGCGGGAGAGGGTCCTACGAGCAGTACTTC. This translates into CASSNSGRGSYEQYF.

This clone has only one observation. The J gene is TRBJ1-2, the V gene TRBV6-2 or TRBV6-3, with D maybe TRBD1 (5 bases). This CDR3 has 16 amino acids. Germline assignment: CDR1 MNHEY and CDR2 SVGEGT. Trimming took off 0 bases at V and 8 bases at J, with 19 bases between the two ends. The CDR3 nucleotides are TGTGCCAGCAGTTACTCCGTCCGGGACCCGAGCCGGGGCTACACCTTC. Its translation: CASSYSVRDPSRGYTF.

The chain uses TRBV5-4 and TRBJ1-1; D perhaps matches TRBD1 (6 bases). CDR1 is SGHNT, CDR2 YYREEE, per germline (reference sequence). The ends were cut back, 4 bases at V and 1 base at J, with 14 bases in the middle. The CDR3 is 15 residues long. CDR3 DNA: TGTGCCAGCAGCCAGCGGGGGGCGAGGAACACTGAAGCTTTCTTT. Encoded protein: CASSQRGARNTEAFF.

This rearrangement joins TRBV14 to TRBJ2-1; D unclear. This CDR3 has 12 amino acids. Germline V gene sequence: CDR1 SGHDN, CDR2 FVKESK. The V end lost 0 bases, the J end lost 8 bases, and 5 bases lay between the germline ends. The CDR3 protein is CASSQEVDEQFF. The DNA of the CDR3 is TGTGCCAGCAGCCAAGAGGTGGATGAGCAGTTCTTC.

The CDR3 region has the DNA TGTGCCTGGAGATCCGAGACAAATGAAAAACTGTTTTTT. Its translation: CAWRSETNEKLFF. The chain uses TRBV30 and TRBJ1-4; D uncertain. The CDR3 has 13 residues. Trimming stripped 3 bases from V and 5 bases from J, with 10 bases between. From germline, CDR1 is GTSNPN and CDR2 SVGIG (reference sequence).

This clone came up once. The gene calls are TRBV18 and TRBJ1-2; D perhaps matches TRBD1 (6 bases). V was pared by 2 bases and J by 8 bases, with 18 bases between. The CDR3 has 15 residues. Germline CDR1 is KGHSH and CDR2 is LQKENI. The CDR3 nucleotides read TGTGCCAGCTCACCATCGGGGGGCCACTATGACGGCTACACCTTC. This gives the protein CASSPSGGHYDGYTF.

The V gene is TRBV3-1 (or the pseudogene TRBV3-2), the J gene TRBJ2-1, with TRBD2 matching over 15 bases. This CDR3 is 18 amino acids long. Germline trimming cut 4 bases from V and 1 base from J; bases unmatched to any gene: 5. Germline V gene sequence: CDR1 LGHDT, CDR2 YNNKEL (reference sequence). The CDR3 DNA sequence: TGTGCCAGCAGCCCGGGACTAGCGGGGGGACTATCCTACAATGAGCAGTTCTTC. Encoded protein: CASSPGLAGGLSYNEQFF.

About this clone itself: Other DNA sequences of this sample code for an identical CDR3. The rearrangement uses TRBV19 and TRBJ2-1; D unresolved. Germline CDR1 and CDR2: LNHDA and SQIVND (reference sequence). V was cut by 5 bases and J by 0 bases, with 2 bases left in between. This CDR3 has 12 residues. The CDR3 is CASSPSYNEQFF. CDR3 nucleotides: TGTGCCAGTAGTCCCTCCTACAATGAGCAGTTCTTC.

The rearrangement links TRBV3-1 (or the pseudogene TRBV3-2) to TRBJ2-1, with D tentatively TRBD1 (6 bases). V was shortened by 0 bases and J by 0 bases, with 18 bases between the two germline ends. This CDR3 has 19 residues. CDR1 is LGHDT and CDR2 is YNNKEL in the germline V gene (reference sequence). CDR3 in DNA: TGTGCCAGCAGCCAAGAAGGGGGATTAGCGCTTAGCTCCTACAATGAGCAGTTCTTC. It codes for CASSQEGGLALSSYNEQFF.

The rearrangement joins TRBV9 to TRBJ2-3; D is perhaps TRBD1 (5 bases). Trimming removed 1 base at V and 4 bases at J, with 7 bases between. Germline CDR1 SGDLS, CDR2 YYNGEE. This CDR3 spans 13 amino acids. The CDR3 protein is CASSVWGSDTQYF. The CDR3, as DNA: TGTGCCAGCAGCGTATGGGGCTCAGATACGCAGTATTTT. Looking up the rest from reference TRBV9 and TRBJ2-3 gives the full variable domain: DSGVTQTPKHLITATGQRVTLRCSPRSGDLSVYWYQQSLDQGLQFLIQYYNGEERAKGNILERFSAQQFPDLHSELNLSSLELGDSALYFCASSVWGSDTQYFGPGTRLTVL.

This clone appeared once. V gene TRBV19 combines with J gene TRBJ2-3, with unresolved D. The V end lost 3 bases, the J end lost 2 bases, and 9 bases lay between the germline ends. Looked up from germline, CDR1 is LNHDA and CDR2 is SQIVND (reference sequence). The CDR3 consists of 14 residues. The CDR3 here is CASSIDIATDTQYF. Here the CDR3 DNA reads TGTGCCAGTAGTATCGACATTGCCACAGATACGCAGTATTTT.

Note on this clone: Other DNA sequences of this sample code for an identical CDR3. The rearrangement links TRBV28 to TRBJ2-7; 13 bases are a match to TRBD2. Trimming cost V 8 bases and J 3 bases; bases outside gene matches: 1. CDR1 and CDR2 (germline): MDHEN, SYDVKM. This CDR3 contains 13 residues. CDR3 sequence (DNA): TGTGCCAGCGGGACTAGCGGGATCTACGAGCAGTACTTC. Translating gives CASGTSGIYEQYF.

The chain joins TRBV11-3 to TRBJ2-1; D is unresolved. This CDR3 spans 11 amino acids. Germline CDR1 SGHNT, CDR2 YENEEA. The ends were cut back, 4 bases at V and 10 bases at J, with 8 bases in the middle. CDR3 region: CASSYGREQFF. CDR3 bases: TGTGCCAGCAGCTATGGTAGGGAGCAGTTCTTC.

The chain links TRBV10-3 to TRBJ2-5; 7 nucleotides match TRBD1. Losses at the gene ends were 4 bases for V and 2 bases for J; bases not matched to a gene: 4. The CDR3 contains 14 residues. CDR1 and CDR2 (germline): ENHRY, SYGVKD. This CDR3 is CAISAGQIQETQYF. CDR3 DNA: TGTGCCATCAGTGCGGGACAGATTCAAGAGACCCAGTACTTC.

The CDR3 DNA reads TGCGCCAGCAGCCCCGGGACGTTCGGTGGGGAGCTGTTTTTT. Its protein product is CASSPGTFGGELFF. This chain links TRBV5-1 with TRBJ2-2; D might be TRBD1 or TRBD2, each matching 5 bases. Trimming removed 4 bases from V and 8 bases from J, with 15 bases in between. From germline, CDR1 is SGHRS and CDR2 YFSETQ. This CDR3 region has 14 residues.

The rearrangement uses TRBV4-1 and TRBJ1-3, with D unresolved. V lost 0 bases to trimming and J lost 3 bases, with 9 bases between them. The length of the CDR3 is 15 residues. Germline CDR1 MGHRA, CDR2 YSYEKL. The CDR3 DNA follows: TGCGCCAGCAGCCAAGATGACCGACTTGGAAACACCATATATTTT. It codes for CASSQDDRLGNTIYF.

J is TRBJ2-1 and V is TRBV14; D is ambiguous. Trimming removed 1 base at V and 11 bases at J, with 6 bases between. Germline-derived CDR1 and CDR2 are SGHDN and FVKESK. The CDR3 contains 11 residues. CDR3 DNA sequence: TGTGCCAGCAGCCAAGCAGGACAGCAGTTCTTC. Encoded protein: CASSQAGQQFF.

The DNA of the CDR3 is TGTGCCAGCAGCGGTAGACTAGCGGGAGCGGCGGGTACGCAGTATTTT. Its translation is CASSGRLAGAAGTQYF. This sequence joins TRBV7-8 and TRBJ2-3; 12 bases are a match to TRBD2. Germline CDR1 and CDR2: SGHVS and FQNEAQ. CDR3 length: 16 amino acids. J lost 8 bases, V lost 5 bases, and 11 bases had no gene match.